Presented here are 25 T cell receptor beta chains from one specimen sequenced in a study of T cells and Merkel cell carcinoma outcomes. Produced via immunoSEQ multiplex PCR; TCRdb's table is partial and in-frame only. Here the sample spans about 1,300 clones, roughly 90% being singletons. Sequencing input: tumor tissue from Merkel cell carcinoma. The receptors originated from a human donor with Merkel cell carcinoma.

This clone was observed a single time. The same CDR3 also results from other DNA sequences found in this sample. J is TRBJ2-1 and V is TRBV4-1, with D maybe TRBD1 (5 bases). V lost 4 bases to trimming and J lost 1 base, with 11 bases between them. The germline gives CDR1 MGHRA, CDR2 YSYEKL. The CDR3 totals 15 residues. The CDR3 sequence is CASSLRTGSYNEQFF. CDR3 coding DNA: TGCGCCAGCAGCCTAAGAACAGGATCCTACAATGAGCAGTTCTTC.

The chain employs TRBV18 and TRBJ1-1; no definite D call. The germline V and J ends were trimmed by 0 bases and 4 bases, with 6 bases remaining between them. This CDR3 has 13 residues. Germline V gives CDR1 KGHSH, CDR2 LQKENI. CDR3 region: CASSPPDSTEAFF. The CDR3 DNA reads TGTGCCAGCTCACCACCGGATAGCACTGAAGCTTTCTTT.

This sequence joins TRBV25-1 and TRBJ1-1, with 12 bases fitting TRBD1. Germline V CDR1 and CDR2: MGHDK, SYGVNS. The CDR3 extends over 16 amino acids. The ends lost 6 bases at V and 2 bases at J; junction bases unmatched: 7. This CDR3 is CASRPGQGAFNTEAFF. The CDR3 DNA is TGTGCCAGCAGGCCGGGACAGGGGGCCTTTAACACTGAAGCTTTCTTT.

The J gene is TRBJ2-1, the V gene TRBV18; 8 bases line up with TRBD1. Germline V gene lookup returns CDR1 KGHSH and CDR2 LQKENI. V shed 1 base and J 7 bases; nucleotides not matched to a gene: 0. The CDR3 sequence is 13 residues long. The chain's CDR3 is CASSPRQGNEQFF. CDR3 DNA: TGTGCCAGCTCACCACGACAGGGGAATGAGCAGTTCTTC.

The V call is TRBV2, the J call TRBJ2-7; D may be TRBD2 (5 bases). Per germline, CDR1 SNHLY and CDR2 FYNNEI. V shed 7 bases and J shed 5 bases, with 18 bases lying between them. The CDR3 is made up of 14 amino acids. CDR3: CASTQDSSLNEQYF. In nucleotides, the CDR3 is TGTGCCAGCACTCAGGACTCCTCCCTCAACGAGCAGTACTTC.

The chain couples TRBV6-5 to TRBJ1-2, with D unresolved. V was trimmed by 4 bases and J by 4 bases, leaving 13 bases between them. CDR3 size: 14 residues. Germline CDR1 reads MNHEY; CDR2 reads SVGAGI. The CDR3 DNA sequence: TGTGCCAGCAGTTCCCCGGCCAACGGCTATGGCTACACCTTC. It yields the protein CASSSPANGYGYTF.

The chain employs TRBV27 and TRBJ1-1; perhaps TRBD1 as D (6 bases). There are 14 residues in the CDR3. Trimming stripped 3 bases from V and 6 bases from J, with 14 bases between. Germline V gives CDR1 MNHEY, CDR2 SMNVEV (reference sequence). The CDR3 here is CASSFVRGVSEAFF. The CDR3 bases are TGTGCCAGCAGTTTCGTCAGGGGTGTCTCTGAAGCTTTCTTT.

The chain carries TRBV18 and TRBJ2-1, with 7 bases identical to TRBD2. Germline V CDR1 and CDR2: KGHSH, LQKENI. V lost 3 bases and J lost 7; bases outside the gene matches: 3. The CDR3 is 13 amino acids. This CDR3 reads CASSPGGMNEQFF. Written as DNA, the CDR3 is TGTGCCAGCTCACCCGGGGGGATGAATGAGCAGTTCTTC.

In its sample, this clone was seen once. The chain combines TRBV7-2 with TRBJ2-3; 7 bases agree with TRBD2. CDR3 length: 15 residues. Germline V gives CDR1 SGHTA, CDR2 FQGNSA. The J segment lost 4 bases and the V segment lost 4 bases, leaving 8 bases of the junction unmatched. The CDR3 sequence is CASSSIAGSPDTQYF. The DNA of the CDR3 is TGTGCCAGCAGCTCCATAGCGGGTTCCCCAGATACGCAGTATTTT.

V is TRBV7-6 and J is TRBJ2-2, with D unresolved. The germline CDR1 and CDR2 sequences are SGHVS and FNYEAQ. This CDR3 is built from 12 residues. Trimming cost V 1 base and J 7 bases, with 4 bases left between them. In DNA, the CDR3 is TGTGCCAGCAGCTTAGAGGTCGGGGAGCTGTTTTTT. Translated, it gives CASSLEVGELFF.

The chain recombines TRBV5-4 with TRBJ1-1; tentatively, D is TRBD1 (5 bases). Trimming stripped 1 base from V and 1 base from J, with 5 bases between. From germline, CDR1 is SGHNT and CDR2 YYREEE (reference sequence). The CDR3 extends over 13 amino acids. Here the CDR3 DNA reads TGTGCCAGCAGCTTGACAGGGAACACTGAAGCTTTCTTT. Its translation: CASSLTGNTEAFF.

The rearrangement uses TRBV27 and TRBJ2-7; 10 bases agree with TRBD1. The CDR3 runs to 15 residues. Trimming cost V 6 bases and J 1 base; bases outside gene matches: 6. Germline V gene lookup returns CDR1 MNHEY and CDR2 SMNVEV (reference sequence). CDR3 sequence: CASSPGQGFSYEQYF. DNA of the CDR3: TGTGCCAGCAGCCCGGGACAGGGGTTTTCCTACGAGCAGTACTTC.

The chain employs TRBV28 and TRBJ1-2; D ambiguous. Between the trimmed V and J ends, which lost 4 bases and 5 bases, there was a span of 11 bases. The CDR3 has 13 amino acids. The germline CDR1 and CDR2 sequences are MDHEN and SYDVKM. The CDR3 here is CASSSEQLYGYTF. The CDR3 nucleotides are TGTGCCAGCAGTTCCGAACAGCTATATGGCTACACCTTC.

This chain connects TRBV6-6 to TRBJ1-1; D gene unclear. CDR1 and CDR2 from the germline V gene are MNHNY and SVGAGI (reference sequence). V lost 9 bases, J lost 0 bases, and 8 bases lay in between. The CDR3 contains 12 residues. CDR3 sequence: CARKTMNTEAFF. The CDR3 DNA reads as TGTGCCAGAAAAACAATGAACACTGAAGCTTTCTTT.

The rearrangement uses TRBV11-2 and TRBJ2-7; D perhaps matches TRBD2 (6 bases). The CDR3 consists of 15 residues. Trimming took off 0 bases at V and 7 bases at J, with 16 bases between the two ends. The germline gives CDR1 SGHAT, CDR2 FQNNGV. CDR3 in DNA: TGTGCCAGCAGCTTAGATCGGGGGAATCCGAGGGAGCAGTACTTC. This encodes CASSLDRGNPREQYF.

This chain links TRBV9 with TRBJ2-7; a weak D match, TRBD1 (6 bases). Germline CDR1 and CDR2: SGDLS and YYNGEE. Deletions cut 4 bases from V and 0 bases from J, with 14 bases between. The CDR3 is made up of 15 amino acids. This CDR3 is CASSPRDMSSYEQYF. The CDR3 DNA is TGTGCCAGCAGCCCCCGGGACATGAGCTCCTACGAGCAGTACTTC.

The chain links TRBV6-5 to TRBJ1-2; unclear D gene. This CDR3 has 13 residues. With 8 bases removed from V and 7 bases from J, the gap between germline ends came to 17 bases. Germline-derived CDR1 and CDR2 are MNHEY and SVGAGI. The CDR3 reads CASATGPAAGYTF. CDR3 bases: TGTGCCAGCGCGACGGGCCCGGCGGCTGGCTACACCTTC.

The chain joins TRBV5-5 to TRBJ1-2; 7 positions agree with TRBD1. CDR1 is SGHKS, CDR2 YYEKEE, per germline (reference sequence). The CDR3 covers 16 residues. V lost 1 base and J lost 1; bases outside the gene matches: 7. In DNA form, the CDR3 reads TGTGCCAGCAGCTTGTACAGGGGATCCTATAACTATGGCTACACCTTC. It is translated as CASSLYRGSYNYGYTF.

The chain joins TRBV7-9 to TRBJ1-2; D is unresolved. The CDR3 is 14 residues long. CDR1 and CDR2 from the germline V gene are SEHNR and FQNEAQ (reference sequence). The V end lost 3 bases, the J end lost 0 bases, and 8 bases lay between the germline ends. CDR3 loop: CASSFTAANYGYTF. As DNA, the CDR3 is TGTGCCAGCAGCTTCACGGCAGCTAACTATGGCTACACCTTC.

The V and J genes are TRBV6-1 and TRBJ2-7; D gene uncertain. This CDR3 is 12 amino acids long. Per the germline V gene, CDR1 is MNHNS and CDR2 is SASEGT. V lost 7 bases and J 3 bases, leaving 10 bases between the germline ends. The CDR3 loop is CASNPTDYEQYF. In DNA form, the CDR3 reads TGTGCCAGCAACCCGACGGACTACGAGCAGTACTTC.

The chain uses TRBV7-2 and TRBJ2-3; D gene ambiguous. Germline V gives CDR1 SGHTA, CDR2 FQGNSA. Trimming shortened V by 1 base and J by 4 bases, and 6 bases separated the two germline ends. The CDR3 has 13 amino acids. DNA of the CDR3: TGTGCCAGCAGCTTAGTAGAGTCAGATACGCAGTATTTT. Protein: CASSLVESDTQYF.

V and J are TRBV7-9 and TRBJ1-1; D is perhaps TRBD1 (6 bases). Germline V gene lookup returns CDR1 SEHNR and CDR2 FQNEAQ (reference sequence). The CDR3 is 14 amino acids. V shed 5 bases and J shed 3 bases, with 13 bases lying between them. The CDR3 nucleotides are TGTGCCAGCAGCCGCATGGGGGCTCACACTGAAGCTTTCTTT. Protein sequence: CASSRMGAHTEAFF.

V is TRBV13 and J is TRBJ2-5; D possibly corresponds to TRBD2 (6 bases). Germline CDR1 PRHDT, CDR2 FYEKMQ (reference sequence). The CDR3 extends over 13 amino acids. Trimming shortened V by 5 bases and J by 4 bases, and 11 bases separated the two germline ends. CDR3 nucleotides: TGTGCCAGCAGCCCCAGGAGGGGAGAGACCCAGTACTTC. It yields the protein CASSPRRGETQYF.

The V and J genes are TRBV5-6 and TRBJ1-1, with TRBD1 identical over 8 bases. The length of the CDR3 is 14 residues. The germline V gene encodes CDR1 SGHDT and CDR2 YYEEEE. The J segment lost 6 bases and the V segment lost 4 bases, leaving 8 bases of the junction unmatched. CDR3 nucleotides: TGTGCCAGCAGCCTCGGGACAGGAGGGGCTGAAGCTTTCTTT. Translation: CASSLGTGGAEAFF.

The rearrangement uses TRBV4-1 and TRBJ1-5; D not resolved. The germline gives CDR1 MGHRA, CDR2 YSYEKL. The CDR3 is made up of 15 amino acids. V was clipped by 4 bases and J by 0 bases, with 10 bases between them. The CDR3 here is CASSPRTYSNQPQHF. The CDR3 DNA sequence: TGCGCCAGCAGCCCCAGGACCTATAGCAATCAGCCCCAGCATTTT.